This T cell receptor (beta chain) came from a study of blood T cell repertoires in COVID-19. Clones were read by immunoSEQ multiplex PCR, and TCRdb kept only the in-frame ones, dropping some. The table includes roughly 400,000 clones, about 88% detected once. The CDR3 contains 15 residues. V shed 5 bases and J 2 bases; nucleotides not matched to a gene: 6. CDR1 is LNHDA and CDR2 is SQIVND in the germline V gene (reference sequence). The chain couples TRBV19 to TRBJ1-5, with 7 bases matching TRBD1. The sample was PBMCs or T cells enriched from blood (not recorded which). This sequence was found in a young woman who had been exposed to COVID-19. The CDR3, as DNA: TGTGCCAGTAGTGTCGGACAGGTAGGCAATCAGCCCCAGCATTTT. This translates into CASSVGQVGNQPQHF. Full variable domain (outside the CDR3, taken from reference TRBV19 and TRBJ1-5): DGGITQSPKYLFRKEGQNVTLSCEQNLNHDAMYWYRQDPGQGLRLIYYSQIVNDFQKGDIAEGYSVSREKKESFPLTVTSAQKNPTAFYLCASSVGQVGNQPQHFGDGTRLSIL.